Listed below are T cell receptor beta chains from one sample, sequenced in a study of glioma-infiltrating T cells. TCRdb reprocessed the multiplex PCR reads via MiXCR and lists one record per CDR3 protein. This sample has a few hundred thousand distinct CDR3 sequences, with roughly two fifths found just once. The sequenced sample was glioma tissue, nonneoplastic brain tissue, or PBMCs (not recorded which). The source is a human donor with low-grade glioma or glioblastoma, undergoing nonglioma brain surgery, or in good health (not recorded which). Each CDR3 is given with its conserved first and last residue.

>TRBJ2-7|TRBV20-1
CSATDRVDYEQYF
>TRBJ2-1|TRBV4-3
CASSKLASGNSEQFF
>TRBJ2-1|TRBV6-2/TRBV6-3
CASRNRRTNGRGVQFF
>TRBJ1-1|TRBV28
CATSLFPGRTTEAFF
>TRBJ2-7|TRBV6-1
CASSEAWGGQSSYEQYF
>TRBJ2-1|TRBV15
CATSPVAGGPFDEQFF
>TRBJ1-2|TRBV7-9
CASSLGGQYRNYGYTF
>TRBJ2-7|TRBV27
CASSPDRAWHEQYF
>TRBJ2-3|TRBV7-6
CASSLGTSGFTDTQYF
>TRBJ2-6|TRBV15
CATSRQGSGANVLTF
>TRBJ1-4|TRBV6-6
CASSYSRDRAEKLFF
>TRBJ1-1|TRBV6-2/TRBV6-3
CASSYTAYTEAFF
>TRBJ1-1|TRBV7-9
CASSLASGKNTEAFF